Sequencing of this T cell receptor (beta chain) was carried out in a study of shared clonotypes between healthy human individuals. In the study overall: Used for every donor were three CD4 naive, three CD4 memory, two CD8 naive and one CD8 memory plate. Findings of the study overall: Represented diversity (both genetic and exposure-history) was limited by the small number of donors. In a handful of donors, approximately 5% of naive CD4 clonotypes appeared in common.

Naive CD45RA+ and memory CD45RA-negative subsets were split from CD4+ cells. Comment on this clone: Its antigen is still unknown.

Assay used: immunoSEQ multiplex PCR; TCRdb lists only in-frame clones, some missing. The profile covers about 1 million clones, with approximately 72% appearing a single time and 1.4% to 1.5% taken by the ten largest. This CDR3 contains 16 residues. Germline CDR1 is SGHNT and CDR2 is YYREEE (reference sequence). V lost 5 bases and J lost 4; bases outside the gene matches: 3. What was sequenced was memory CD4+ T cells sorted from blood. Sample subset: CD45RA-negative fraction. This sequence joins TRBV5-4 and TRBJ2-2; 15 bases are shared with TRBD2. This TCR came from a man between 18 and 35 years old in good health. The CDR3 loop reads CASRRTSGRGTGELFF. CDR3 coding DNA: TGTGCCAGCAGGCGGACTAGCGGGAGGGGCACCGGGGAGCTGTTTTTT.